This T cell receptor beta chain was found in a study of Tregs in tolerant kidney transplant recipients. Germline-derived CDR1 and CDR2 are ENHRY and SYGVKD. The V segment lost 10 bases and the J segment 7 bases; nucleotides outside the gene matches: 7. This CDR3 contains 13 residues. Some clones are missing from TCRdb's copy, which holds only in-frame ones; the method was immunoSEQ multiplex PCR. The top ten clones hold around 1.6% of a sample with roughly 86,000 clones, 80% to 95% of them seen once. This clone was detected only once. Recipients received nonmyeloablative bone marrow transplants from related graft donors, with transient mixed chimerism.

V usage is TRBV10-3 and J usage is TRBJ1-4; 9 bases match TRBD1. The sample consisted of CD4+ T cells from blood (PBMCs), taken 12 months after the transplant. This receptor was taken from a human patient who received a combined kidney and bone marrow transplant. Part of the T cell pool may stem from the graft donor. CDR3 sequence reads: CASNRDRVEKLFF. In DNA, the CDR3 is TGTGCCAGTAACCGGGACAGGGTTGAAAAACTGTTTTTT.